The clone carrying this TCR beta chain has just a few counts. The CDR3 contains 12 residues. CDR1 is SQVTM, CDR2 ANQGSEA, per germline. The V end was cut by 8 bases, the J end by 12 bases, with 23 bases between. Every donor gave ten milliliters of peripheral blood. Per-sample PBMC isolation yielded at least 7 million cells. The second PCR ran about 6 to 11 cycles with a sample-barcoded 5' primer and J-beta primers. TCRdb ran MiXCR on the 5' RACE reads and lists one entry per CDR3 protein. The sample lists about 1.6 million distinct CDR3 sequences, 34% occurring once. This sample was included in a study of blood T cells in healthy people across ages.

The sequence came from a woman in her 30s in good health. Sequencing was carried out using blood. J is TRBJ2-7 and V is TRBV29-1; D is possibly TRBD1 or TRBD2 (6 bases each). The chain's CDR3 is CSIRDTPGSWYF. Written as DNA, the CDR3 is TGCAGCATCCGGGACACTCCCGGGAGTTGGTACTTC.